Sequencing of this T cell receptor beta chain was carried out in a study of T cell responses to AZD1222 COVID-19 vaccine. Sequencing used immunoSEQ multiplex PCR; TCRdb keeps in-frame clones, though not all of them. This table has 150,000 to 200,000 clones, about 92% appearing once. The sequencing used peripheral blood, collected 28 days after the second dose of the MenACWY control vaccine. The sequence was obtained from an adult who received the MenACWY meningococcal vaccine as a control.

The CDR3 region has the DNA TGTGCCAGCAGTGGTGGCGGGAGAGGCTACGAGCAGTACTTC. As protein: CASSGGGRGYEQYF. The chain employs TRBV2 and TRBJ2-7, with TRBD2 matching over 7 bases. The length of the CDR3 is 14 residues. The V gene end was trimmed by 4 bases and the J gene end by 3 bases; junction bases not matched to a gene: 6. CDR1 and CDR2 from the germline V gene are SNHLY and FYNNEI.